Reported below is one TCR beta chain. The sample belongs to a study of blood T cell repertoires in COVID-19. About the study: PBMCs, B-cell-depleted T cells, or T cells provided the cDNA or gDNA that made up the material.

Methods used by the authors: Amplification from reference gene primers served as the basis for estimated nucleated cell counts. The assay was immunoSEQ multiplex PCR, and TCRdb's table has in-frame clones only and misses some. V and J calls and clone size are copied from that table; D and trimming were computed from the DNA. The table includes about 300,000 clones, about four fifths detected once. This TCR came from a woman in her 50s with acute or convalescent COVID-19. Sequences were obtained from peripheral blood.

The CDR3 coding sequence is TGTGCCAGCAAAACAGGAGCTAACTATGGCTACACCTTC. As protein: CASKTGANYGYTF. The J gene is TRBJ1-2, the V gene TRBV2, with a tentative D call TRBD1 (5 bases). The CDR3 has 13 amino acids. Deletions cut 7 bases from V and 0 bases from J, with 9 bases between. Germline CDR1 reads SNHLY; CDR2 reads FYNNEI.